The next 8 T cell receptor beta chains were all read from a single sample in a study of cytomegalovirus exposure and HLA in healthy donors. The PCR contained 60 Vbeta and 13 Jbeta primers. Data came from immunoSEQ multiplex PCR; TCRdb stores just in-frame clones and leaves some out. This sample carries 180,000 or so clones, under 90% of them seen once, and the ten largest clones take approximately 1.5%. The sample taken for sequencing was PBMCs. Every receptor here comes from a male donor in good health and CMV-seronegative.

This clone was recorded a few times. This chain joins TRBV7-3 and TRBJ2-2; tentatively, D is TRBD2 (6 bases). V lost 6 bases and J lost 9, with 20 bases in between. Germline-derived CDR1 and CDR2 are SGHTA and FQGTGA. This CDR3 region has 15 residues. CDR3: CASSPRGTFERELFF. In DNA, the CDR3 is TGTGCCAGCAGTCCACGCGGGACGTTTGAGCGGGAGCTGTTTTTT. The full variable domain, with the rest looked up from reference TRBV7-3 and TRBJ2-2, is GAGVSQTPSNKVTEKGKYVELRCDPISGHTALYWYRQSLGQGPEFLIYFQGTGAADDSGLPNDRFFAVRPEGSVSTLKIQRTERGDSAVYLCASSPRGTFERELFFGEGSRLTVL.

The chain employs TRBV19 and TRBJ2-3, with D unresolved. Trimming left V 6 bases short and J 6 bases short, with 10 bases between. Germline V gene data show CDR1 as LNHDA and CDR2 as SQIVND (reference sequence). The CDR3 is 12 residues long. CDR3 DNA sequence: TGTGCCAGTAGCCCCGGCGGCGATACGCAGTATTTT. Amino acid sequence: CASSPGGDTQYF.

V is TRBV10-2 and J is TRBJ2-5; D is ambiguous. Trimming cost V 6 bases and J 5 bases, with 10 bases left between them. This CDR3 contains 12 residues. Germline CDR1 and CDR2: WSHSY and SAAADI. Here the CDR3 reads CASSVRQETQYF. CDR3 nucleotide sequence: TGCGCCAGCAGCGTCAGGCAGGAGACCCAGTACTTC.

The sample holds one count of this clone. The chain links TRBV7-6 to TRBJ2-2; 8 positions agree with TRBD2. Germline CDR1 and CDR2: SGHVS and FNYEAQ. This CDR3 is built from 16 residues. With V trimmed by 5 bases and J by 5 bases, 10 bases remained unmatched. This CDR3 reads CASSPGGAGLTGELFF. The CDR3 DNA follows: TGTGCCAGCAGCCCGGGGGGGGCAGGTCTGACCGGGGAGCTGTTTTTT.

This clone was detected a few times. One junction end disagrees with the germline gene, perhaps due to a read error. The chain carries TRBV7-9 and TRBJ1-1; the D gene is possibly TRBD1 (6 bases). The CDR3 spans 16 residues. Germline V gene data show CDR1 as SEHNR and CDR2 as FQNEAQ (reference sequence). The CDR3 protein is CSSSYPPTGSVTEAFF. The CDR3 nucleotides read TGTTCCAGCAGCTACCCCCCGACAGGAAGTGTGACTGAAGCTTTCTTT.

The CDR3 DNA sequence: TGTGCCAGCAGCCCGGGTCACTCAAGCACTGAAGCTTTCTTT. Amino acid sequence: CASSPGHSSTEAFF. This chain connects TRBV11-3 to TRBJ1-1; no clear D gene. The germline CDR1 and CDR2 sequences are SGHNT and YENEEA. This CDR3 is built from 14 residues. V lost 5 bases, J lost 4 bases, and 14 bases lay in between.

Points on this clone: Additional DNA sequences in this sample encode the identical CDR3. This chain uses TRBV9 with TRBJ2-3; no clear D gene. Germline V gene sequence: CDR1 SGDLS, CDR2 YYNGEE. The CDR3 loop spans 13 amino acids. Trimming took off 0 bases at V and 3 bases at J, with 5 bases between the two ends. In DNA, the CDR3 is TGTGCCAGCAGCGTAGTCAGTACAGATACGCAGTATTTT. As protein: CASSVVSTDTQYF.

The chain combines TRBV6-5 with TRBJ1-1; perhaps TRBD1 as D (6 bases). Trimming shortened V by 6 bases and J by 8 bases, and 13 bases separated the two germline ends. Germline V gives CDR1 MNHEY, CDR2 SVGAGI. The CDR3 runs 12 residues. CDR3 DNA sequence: TGTGCCAGCAGCGCCCGTGACAGGGAAGCTTTCTTT. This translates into CASSARDREAFF.